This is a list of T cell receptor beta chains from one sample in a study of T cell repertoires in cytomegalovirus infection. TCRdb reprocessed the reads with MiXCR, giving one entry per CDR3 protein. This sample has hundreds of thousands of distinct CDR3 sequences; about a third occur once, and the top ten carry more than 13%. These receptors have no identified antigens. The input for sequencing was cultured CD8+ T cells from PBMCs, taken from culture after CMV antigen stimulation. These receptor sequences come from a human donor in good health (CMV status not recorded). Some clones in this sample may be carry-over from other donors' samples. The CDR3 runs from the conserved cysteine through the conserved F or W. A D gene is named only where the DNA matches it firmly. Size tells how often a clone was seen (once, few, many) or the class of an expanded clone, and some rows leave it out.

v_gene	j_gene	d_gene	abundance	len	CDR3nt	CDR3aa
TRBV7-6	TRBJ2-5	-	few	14	TGTGCTAGCAGCTTAGAGGCCAACCAAGAGACCCAGTACTTC	CASSLEANQETQYF
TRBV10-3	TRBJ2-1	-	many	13	TGTGCAATCACACCCGGGGGGCCCAATGAGCAGTTCTTC	CAITPGGPNEQFF
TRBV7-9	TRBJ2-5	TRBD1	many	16	TGTGCCAGCAGCTTACCGGGACAGGGGGTTGGAGAGACCCAGTACTTC	CASSLPGQGVGETQYF
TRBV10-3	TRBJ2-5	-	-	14	TGTGCCATCAGTGAGTCGTTTCAGCAAGAGACCCAGTACTTC	CAISESFQQETQYF
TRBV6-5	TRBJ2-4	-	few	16	TGTGCCAGCACCTACACGGCAGGGGATGGCAAAAACATTCAGTACTTC	CASTYTAGDGKNIQYF
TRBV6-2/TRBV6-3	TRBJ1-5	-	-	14	TGTGCCAGCAGCTGGGGACTTAGCAATCAGCCCCAGCATTTT	CASSWGLSNQPQHF
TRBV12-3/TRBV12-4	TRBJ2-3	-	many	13	TGTGCCAGCAGCCCAACCCGCACAGATACGCAGTATTTT	CASSPTRTDTQYF
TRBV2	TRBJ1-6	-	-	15	TGTGCCAGCATTCTCCTTTCAAACTATAATTCACCCCTCCACTTT	CASILLSNYNSPLHF
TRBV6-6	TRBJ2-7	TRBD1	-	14	TGTGCCAGCAGTTACCCGACAGGGGAGTACGAGCAGTACTTC	CASSYPTGEYEQYF
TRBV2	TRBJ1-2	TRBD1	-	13	TGTGCCAGCCCCTTCGACAGGGCCCTGGGCTACACCTTC	CASPFDRALGYTF
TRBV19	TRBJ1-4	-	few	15	TGTGCCAGTAGTATAGCTGGCAGGTCCAATGAAAAACTGTTTTTT	CASSIAGRSNEKLFF
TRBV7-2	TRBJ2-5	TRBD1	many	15	TGTGCCAGCAGCTTAGTCAGGGGGCATCAAGAGACCCAGTACTTC	CASSLVRGHQETQYF
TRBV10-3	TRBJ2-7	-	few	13	TGTGCCAGCCAGGTACAGGGATACTACGAGCAGTACTTC	CASQVQGYYEQYF
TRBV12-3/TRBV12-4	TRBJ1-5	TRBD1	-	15	TGTGCCAGAATTCGCGGGACAGGGGTTTTGCAGCCCCAGCATTTT	CARIRGTGVLQPQHF
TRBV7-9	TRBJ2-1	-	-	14	TGTGCCAGCAGCTCCGAAGGGAACTACAATGAGCAGTTCTTC	CASSSEGNYNEQFF